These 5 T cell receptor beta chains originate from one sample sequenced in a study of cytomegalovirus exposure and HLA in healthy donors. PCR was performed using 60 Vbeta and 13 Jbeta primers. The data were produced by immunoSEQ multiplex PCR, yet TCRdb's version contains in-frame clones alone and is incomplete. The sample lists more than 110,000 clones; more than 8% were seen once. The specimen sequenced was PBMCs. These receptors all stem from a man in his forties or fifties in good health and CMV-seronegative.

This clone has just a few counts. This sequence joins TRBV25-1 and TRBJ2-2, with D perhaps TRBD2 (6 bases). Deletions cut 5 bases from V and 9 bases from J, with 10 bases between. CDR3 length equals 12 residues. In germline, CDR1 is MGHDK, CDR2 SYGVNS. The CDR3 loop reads CASSTGGRELFF. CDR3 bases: TGTGCCAGCAGTACCGGGGGTAGGGAGCTGTTTTTT. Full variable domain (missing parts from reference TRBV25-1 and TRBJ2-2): EADIYQTPRYLVIGTGKKITLECSQTMGHDKMYWYQQDPGMELHLIHYSYGVNSTEKGDLSSESTVSRIRTEHFPLTLESARPSHTSQYLCASSTGGRELFFGEGSRLTVL.

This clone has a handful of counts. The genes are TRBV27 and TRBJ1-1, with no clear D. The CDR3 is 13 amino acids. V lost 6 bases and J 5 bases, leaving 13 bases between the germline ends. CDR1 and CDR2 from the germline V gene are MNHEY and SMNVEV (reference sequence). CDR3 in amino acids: CASSWVGKTEAFF. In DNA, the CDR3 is TGTGCCAGCAGCTGGGTCGGGAAAACTGAAGCTTTCTTT.

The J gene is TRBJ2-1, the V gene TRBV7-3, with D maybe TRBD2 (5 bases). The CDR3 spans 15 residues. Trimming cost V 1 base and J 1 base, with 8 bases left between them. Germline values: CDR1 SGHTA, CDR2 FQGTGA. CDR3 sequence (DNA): TGTGCCAGCAGCTTAATCAGCGGTTCCTACAATGAGCAGTTCTTC. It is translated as CASSLISGSYNEQFF.

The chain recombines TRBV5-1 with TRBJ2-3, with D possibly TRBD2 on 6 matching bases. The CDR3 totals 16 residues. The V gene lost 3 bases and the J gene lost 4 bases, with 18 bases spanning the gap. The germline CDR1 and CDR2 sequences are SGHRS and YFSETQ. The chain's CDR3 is CASSSESSRGADTQYF. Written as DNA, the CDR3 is TGCGCCAGCAGCTCAGAGAGCAGCCGCGGGGCAGATACGCAGTATTTT.

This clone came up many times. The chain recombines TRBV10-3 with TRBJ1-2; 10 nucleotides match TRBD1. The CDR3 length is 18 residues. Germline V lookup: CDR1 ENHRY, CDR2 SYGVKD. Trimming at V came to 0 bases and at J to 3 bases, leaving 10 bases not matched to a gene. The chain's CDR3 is CAISESSGQGRMDYGYTF. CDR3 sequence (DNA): TGTGCCATCAGTGAGTCGTCGGGACAGGGGCGGATGGACTATGGCTACACCTTC.